Below, one T cell receptor beta chain is given with its context. The entry originates in a study of monozygotic twins with inflammatory bowel disease. The CDR3 totals 16 residues. Looked up from germline, CDR1 is SGHVS and CDR2 is FQNEAQ. Researchers used template switching to add UMIs featuring a 6-nucleotide sample barcode. TCRdb reanalyzed the 5' RACE reads and collapses them to one entry per CDR3 protein, without DNA. Found here are 300,000 to 350,000 distinct CDR3 sequences; the top ten clones hold approximately 2%. Material for sequencing was blood. The chain recombines TRBV7-8 with TRBJ2-2; TCRdb's D call of TRBD2 is untestable without DNA. The TCR was taken from a human donor with ulcerative colitis or Crohn's disease, or a healthy co-twin of an affected twin (not recorded which). The CDR3 reads CASSLEASGRPGELFF.